This T cell receptor beta chain was recovered during a study of technical replicates of blood from a few donors. As to this clone: Within the sample, other DNA sequences also encode this same CDR3.

Germline CDR1 reads MNHEY; CDR2 reads SVGAGI. With V trimmed by 3 bases and J by 4 bases, 3 bases remained unmatched. This CDR3 has 14 amino acids. TCRdb keeps only in-frame clones here, not all; method: immunoSEQ multiplex PCR. The sample has 70,000 to 80,000 clones, 91% seen once. The V and J genes are TRBV6-5 and TRBJ2-7; 10 nucleotides agree with TRBD1. Sequenced input: T cells isolated from PBMCs. The TCR comes from a human donor in good health. Some clones in this sample may be carry-over from other donors' samples. DNA for the CDR3: TGTGCCAGCAGTTATCGGGGACAGGGGTACGAGCAGTACTTC. This translates into CASSYRGQGYEQYF.